The 18 T cell receptor beta chains given below trace back to one sample, sequenced in a study of identical twins. TCRdb used MiXCR to reprocess the 5' RACE reads, holding one entry per CDR3 protein. The profile covers 450,000 or so distinct CDR3 sequences, with approximately 15% appearing a single time and about 0.52% taken by the ten largest. Another study also made use of these data, one on yellow fever vaccine responses in identical twins.

The specimen sequenced was CD4+ T cells sorted from blood. These receptors came from a woman between 18 and 29 years old in good health.

This clonotype was counted ten times or more. The chain carries TRBV29-1 and TRBJ2-3; weak D call: TRBD2 (5 bases). Germline V lookup: CDR1 SQVTM, CDR2 ANQGSEA. Trimming left V 4 bases short and J 3 bases short, with 14 bases between. The CDR3 is made up of 14 amino acids. The CDR3 DNA follows: TGCAGCGTTGCGGGAAGACAAGGGACAGATACGCAGTATTTT. This gives the protein CSVAGRQGTDTQYF.

The CDR3 loop is CASSKTLAGDYEQYF. The CDR3 DNA is TGTGCCAGCAGCAAAACACTAGCGGGGGACTACGAGCAGTACTTC. The chain has TRBV11-2 and TRBJ2-7, with TRBD2 matching 11 bases. CDR3 size: 15 residues. Unmatched junction bases numbered 6, after V lost 5 bases and J lost 3 bases. CDR1 and CDR2 from the germline V gene are SGHAT and FQNNGV.

This clonotype was observed a handful of times. This chain joins TRBV24-1 and TRBJ1-1; TRBD1 aligns across 11 bases. V lost 7 bases and J lost 4; bases outside the gene matches: 7. Germline CDR1 reads KGHDR; CDR2 reads SFDVKD. The CDR3 extends over 15 amino acids. The CDR3 loop reads CATRPGQGVSTEAFF. The CDR3 DNA is TGTGCCACCAGACCGGGACAGGGGGTATCCACTGAAGCTTTCTTT.

Only a few counts were recorded for this clonotype. V usage is TRBV28 and J usage is TRBJ2-7; possibly TRBD2 for D (6 bases). Trimming took off 5 bases at V and 3 bases at J, with 14 bases between the two ends. Looked up from germline, CDR1 is MDHEN and CDR2 is SYDVKM. CDR3 length: 14 residues. This chain's CDR3 is CASSQGLVVYEQYF. CDR3 DNA sequence: TGTGCCAGCAGTCAGGGACTTGTAGTCTACGAGCAGTACTTC.

This clonotype was seen a few times. V is TRBV5-6 and J is TRBJ2-5; D could derive from TRBD1 or TRBD2 (5 bases each). The ends were cut back, 3 bases at V and 4 bases at J, with 10 bases in the middle. The CDR3 has 13 amino acids. CDR1 and CDR2 (germline): SGHDT, YYEEEE. In DNA, the CDR3 is TGTGCCAGCAGCTGGGACCCTACAGAGACCCAGTACTTC. This translates into CASSWDPTETQYF.

This clonotype showed up just a few times. The chain recombines TRBV3-1 with TRBJ2-5; D is perhaps TRBD1 (6 bases). Germline V gene sequence: CDR1 LGHDT, CDR2 YNNKEL (reference sequence). Trimming removed 1 base from V and 5 bases from J, with 14 bases in between. The CDR3 length is 15 residues. CDR3 bases: TGTGCCAGCAGCCAAGGGACAGTCTTGGGTGAGACCCAGTACTTC. This sequence encodes CASSQGTVLGETQYF.

The rearrangement links TRBV7-9 to TRBJ2-1; D unclear. Germline assignment: CDR1 SEHNR and CDR2 FQNEAQ (reference sequence). This CDR3 has 13 amino acids. V lost 7 bases and J lost 13, with 20 bases in between. CDR3 DNA: TGTGCCAGCACCCCTCCTTCCAGGCCCGAACAGTTCTTC. Its translation: CASTPPSRPEQFF.

This clonotype was detected once. This chain joins TRBV23-1 and TRBJ2-7, with D perhaps TRBD1 or TRBD2 (5 bases each). TRBV23-1 is flagged as an ORF with uncertain function. CDR3 length equals 18 residues. Trimming took 4 bases from V and 6 from J, leaving 28 bases between them. CDR3 sequence: CASSPRPPPGTEYCEQYF. The CDR3 nucleotides read TGCGCCAGCAGTCCCCGACCTCCCCCCGGGACCGAGTATTGCGAGCAGTACTTC.

Only a few counts were recorded for this clonotype. The gene calls are TRBV7-2 and TRBJ2-7; unclear D gene. Trimming left V 5 bases short and J 6 bases short, with 8 bases between. The V gene's germline CDR1 is SGHTA and CDR2 FQGNSA. The CDR3 sequence is 11 residues long. CDR3 in amino acids: CASSPGPEQYF. The CDR3 DNA follows: TGTGCCAGCAGCCCCGGGCCCGAGCAGTACTTC.

The table lists this clonotype with many counts. The rearrangement joins TRBV7-9 to TRBJ2-7, with D hard to call. Germline CDR1 reads SEHNR; CDR2 reads FQNEAQ (reference sequence). V was shortened by 1 base and J by 3 bases, with 19 bases between the two germline ends. There are 17 residues in the CDR3. The CDR3 DNA is TGTGCCAGCAGCTTAGGGGGATCGGCGCTGCACTACTACGAGCAGTACTTC. This codes for CASSLGGSALHYYEQYF.

In its sample, this clonotype was seen many times. This sequence joins TRBV10-3 and TRBJ2-5, with 8 bases fitting TRBD2. CDR1 and CDR2 (germline): ENHRY, SYGVKD. The CDR3 loop spans 15 amino acids. V lost 8 bases, J lost 4 bases, and 12 bases stayed unmatched. The CDR3 region is CAIGGIGGLGETQYF. The CDR3 DNA reads as TGTGCCATCGGAGGGATAGGGGGACTAGGAGAGACCCAGTACTTC.

This clonotype was recorded many times. V gene TRBV5-1 combines with J gene TRBJ2-3; 7 bases are a match to TRBD2. The CDR3 length is 15 residues. J lost 2 bases, V lost 7 bases, and 10 bases had no gene match. The V gene's germline CDR1 is SGHRS and CDR2 YFSETQ. The CDR3 here is CASQPSGTNTDTQYF. In DNA form, the CDR3 reads TGCGCCAGCCAACCCTCCGGGACTAACACAGATACGCAGTATTTT.

The table lists this clonotype with many counts. V and J are TRBV28 and TRBJ2-7, with 8 bases lining up with TRBD1. This CDR3 contains 12 residues. Trimming cost V 10 bases and J 1 base; bases outside gene matches: 3. The germline V gene encodes CDR1 MDHEN and CDR2 SYDVKM. CDR3 sequence: CATDRGSYEQYF. As DNA, the CDR3 is TGTGCCACAGACAGGGGTTCCTACGAGCAGTACTTC. Full variable domain (rest looked up from reference TRBV28 and TRBJ2-7): DVKVTQSSRYLVKRTGEKVFLECVQDMDHENMFWYRQDPGLGLRLIYFSYDVKMKEKGDIPEGYSVSREKKERFSLILESASTNQTSMYLCATDRGSYEQYFGPGTRLTVT.

The sample holds a few counts of this clonotype. The gene calls are TRBV5-5 and TRBJ2-1, with 11 bases identical to TRBD2. Germline V gene data show CDR1 as SGHKS and CDR2 as YYEKEE (reference sequence). J was trimmed by 4 bases and V by 4 bases; bases with no gene match: 13. The CDR3 is 18 residues long. The CDR3 is CASSLGVSGGAKYNEQFF. DNA of the CDR3: TGTGCCAGCAGCCTGGGGGTTAGCGGGGGGGCTAAGTACAATGAGCAGTTCTTC. Full variable domain (remainder filled in from reference TRBV5-5 and TRBJ2-1): DAGVTQSPTHLIKTRGQQVTLRCSPISGHKSVSWYQQVLGQGPQFIFQYYEKEERGRGNFPDRFSARQFPNYSSELNVNALLLGDSALYLCASSLGVSGGAKYNEQFFGPGTRLTVL.

The chain couples TRBV7-2 to TRBJ2-1; D uncertain. Germline V gene sequence: CDR1 SGHTA, CDR2 FQGNSA. Between the trimmed V and J ends, which lost 6 bases and 4 bases, there was a span of 10 bases. The CDR3 covers 13 residues. The CDR3 loop is CASRRQAYNEQFF. The CDR3 DNA sequence: TGTGCCAGCAGGAGGCAGGCTTACAATGAGCAGTTCTTC.

The chain couples TRBV6-2 or TRBV6-3 to TRBJ2-7; the D is unclear. In germline, CDR1 is MNHEY, CDR2 SVGEGT. The CDR3 has 11 residues. Between the trimmed V and J ends, which lost 4 bases and 9 bases, there was a span of 10 bases. CDR3 sequence: CASSSLLGQYF. The DNA of the CDR3 is TGTGCCAGCAGTTCCCTCCTCGGGCAGTACTTC.

The chain combines TRBV12-3 or TRBV12-4 with TRBJ1-2; D gene uncertain. V dropped 4 bases and J dropped 1 base, with 13 bases sitting between them. The CDR3 consists of 15 residues. In DNA form, the CDR3 reads TGTGCCAGCAGTTCCGGCGGCAGGAATAACTATGGCTACACCTTC. Protein: CASSSGGRNNYGYTF.

This chain links TRBV14 with TRBJ2-1; perhaps TRBD1 as D (5 bases). This CDR3 contains 13 residues. Germline V CDR1 and CDR2: SGHDN, FVKESK. Between the trimmed V and J ends, which lost 0 bases and 13 bases, there was a span of 13 bases. CDR3 sequence (DNA): TGTGCCAGCAGCCAAGAAGCCGTGGGGCCTCAGTTCTTC. Its protein is CASSQEAVGPQFF.